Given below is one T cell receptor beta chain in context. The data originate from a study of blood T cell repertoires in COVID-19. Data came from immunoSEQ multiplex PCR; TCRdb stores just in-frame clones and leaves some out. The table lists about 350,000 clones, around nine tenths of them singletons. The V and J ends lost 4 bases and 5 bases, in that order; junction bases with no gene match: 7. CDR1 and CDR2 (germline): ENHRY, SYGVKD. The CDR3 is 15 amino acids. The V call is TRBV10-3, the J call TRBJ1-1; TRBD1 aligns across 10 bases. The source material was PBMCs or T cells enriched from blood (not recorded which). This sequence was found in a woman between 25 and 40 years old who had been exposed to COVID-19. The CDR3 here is CAISASGQGGTEAFF. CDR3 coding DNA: TGTGCCATCAGTGCCTCAGGACAGGGGGGGACTGAAGCTTTCTTT.